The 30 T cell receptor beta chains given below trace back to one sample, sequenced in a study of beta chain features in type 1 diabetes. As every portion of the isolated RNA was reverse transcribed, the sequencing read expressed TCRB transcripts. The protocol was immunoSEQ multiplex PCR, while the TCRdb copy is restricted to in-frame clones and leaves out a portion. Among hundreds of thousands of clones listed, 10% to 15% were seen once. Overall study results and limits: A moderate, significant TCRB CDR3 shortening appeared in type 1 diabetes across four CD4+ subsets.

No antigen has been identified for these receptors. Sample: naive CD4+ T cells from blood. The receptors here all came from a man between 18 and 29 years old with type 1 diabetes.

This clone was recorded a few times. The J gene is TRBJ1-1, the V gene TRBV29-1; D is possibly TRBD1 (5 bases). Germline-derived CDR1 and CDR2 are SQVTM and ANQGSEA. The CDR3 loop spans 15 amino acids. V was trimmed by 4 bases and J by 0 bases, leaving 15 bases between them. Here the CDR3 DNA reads TGCAGCGTTGGACCTTTGGGACGGATGAACACTGAAGCTTTCTTT. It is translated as CSVGPLGRMNTEAFF.

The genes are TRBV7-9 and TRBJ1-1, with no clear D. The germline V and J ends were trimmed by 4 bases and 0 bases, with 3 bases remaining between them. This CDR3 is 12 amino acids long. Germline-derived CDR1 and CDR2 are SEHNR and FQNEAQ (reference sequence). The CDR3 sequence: CASSSMNTEAFF. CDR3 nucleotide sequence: TGTGCCAGCAGCTCAATGAACACTGAAGCTTTCTTT.

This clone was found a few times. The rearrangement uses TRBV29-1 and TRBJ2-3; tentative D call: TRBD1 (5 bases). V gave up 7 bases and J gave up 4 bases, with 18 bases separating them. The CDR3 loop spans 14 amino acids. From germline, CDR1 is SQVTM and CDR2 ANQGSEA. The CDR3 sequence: CSGFRAGKADTQYF. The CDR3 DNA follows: TGCAGCGGATTCAGGGCAGGGAAGGCAGATACGCAGTATTTT.

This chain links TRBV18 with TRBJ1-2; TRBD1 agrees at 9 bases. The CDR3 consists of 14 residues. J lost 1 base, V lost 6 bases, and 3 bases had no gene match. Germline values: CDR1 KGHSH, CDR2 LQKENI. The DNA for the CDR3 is TGTGCCAGCTCGCGGGACAGGGTTAACTATGGCTACACCTTC. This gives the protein CASSRDRVNYGYTF.

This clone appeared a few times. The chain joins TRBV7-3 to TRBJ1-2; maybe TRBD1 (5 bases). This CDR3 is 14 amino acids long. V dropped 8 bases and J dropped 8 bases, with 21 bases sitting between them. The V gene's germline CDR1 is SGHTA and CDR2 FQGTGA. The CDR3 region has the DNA TGTGCCAGCTGCGACCCAGGAAGGGGCGACGGCTACACCTTC. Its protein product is CASCDPGRGDGYTF.

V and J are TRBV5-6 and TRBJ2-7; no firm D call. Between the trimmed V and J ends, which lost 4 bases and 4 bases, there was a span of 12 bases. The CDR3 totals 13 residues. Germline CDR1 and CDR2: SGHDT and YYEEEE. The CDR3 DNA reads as TGTGCCAGCAGCACCGCGGACGGTTACGAGCAGTACTTC. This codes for CASSTADGYEQYF.

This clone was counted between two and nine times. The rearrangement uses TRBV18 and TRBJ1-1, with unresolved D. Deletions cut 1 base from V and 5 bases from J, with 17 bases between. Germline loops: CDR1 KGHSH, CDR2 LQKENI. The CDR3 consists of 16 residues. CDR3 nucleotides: TGTGCCAGCTCACCACACGAGGTGACCACGGGTACTGAAGCTTTCTTT. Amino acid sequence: CASSPHEVTTGTEAFF.

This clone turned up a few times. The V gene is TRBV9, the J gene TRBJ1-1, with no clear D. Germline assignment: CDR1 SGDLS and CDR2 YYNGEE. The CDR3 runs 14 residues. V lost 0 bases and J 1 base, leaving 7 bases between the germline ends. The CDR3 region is CASSVDKGNTEAFF. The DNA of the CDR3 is TGTGCCAGCAGCGTAGATAAGGGGAACACTGAAGCTTTCTTT.

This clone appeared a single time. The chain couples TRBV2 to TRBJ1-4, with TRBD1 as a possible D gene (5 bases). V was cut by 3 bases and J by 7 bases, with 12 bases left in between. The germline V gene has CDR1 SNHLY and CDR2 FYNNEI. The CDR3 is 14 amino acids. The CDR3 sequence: CASSELGTGEKLFF. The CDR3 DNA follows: TGTGCCAGCAGTGAGCTGGGGACGGGTGAAAAACTGTTTTTT.

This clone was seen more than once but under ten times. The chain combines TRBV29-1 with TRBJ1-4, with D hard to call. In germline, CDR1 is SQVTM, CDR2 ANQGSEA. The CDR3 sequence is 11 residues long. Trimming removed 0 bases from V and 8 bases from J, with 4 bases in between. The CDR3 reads CSVEDNEKLFF. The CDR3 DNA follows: TGCAGCGTTGAAGACAACGAAAAACTGTTTTTT.

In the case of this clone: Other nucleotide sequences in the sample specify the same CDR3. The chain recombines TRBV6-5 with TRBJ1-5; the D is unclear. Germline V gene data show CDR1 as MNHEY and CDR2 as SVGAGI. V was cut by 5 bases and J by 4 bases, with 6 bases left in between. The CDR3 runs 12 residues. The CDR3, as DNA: TGTGCCAGCAGTCAAGGAAATCAGCCCCAGCATTTT. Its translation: CASSQGNQPQHF.

CDR3 DNA sequence: TGTGCCTGGCACCCGAAAGGACAGGGTTGGGAAAAACTGTTTTTT. Encoded protein: CAWHPKGQGWEKLFF. The chain uses TRBV30 and TRBJ1-4; 8 bases map to TRBD1. The CDR3 runs 15 residues. Trimming at V came to 5 bases and at J to 8 bases, leaving 13 bases not matched to a gene. CDR1 is GTSNPN and CDR2 is SVGIG in the germline V gene (reference sequence). The full variable domain, completed using reference TRBV30 and TRBJ1-4, is SQTIHQWPATLVQPVGSPLSLECTVEGTSNPNLYWYRQAAGRGLQLLFYSVGIGQISSEVPQNLSASRPQDRQFILSSKKLLLSDSGFYLCAWHPKGQGWEKLFFGSGTQLSVL.

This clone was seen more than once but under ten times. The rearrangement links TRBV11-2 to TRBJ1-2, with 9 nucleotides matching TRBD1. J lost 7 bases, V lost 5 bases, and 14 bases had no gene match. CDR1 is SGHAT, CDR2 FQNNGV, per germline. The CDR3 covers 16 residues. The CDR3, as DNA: TGTGCCAGCAGCCGGGACAGGGAATCTTGGTTCGTTGGCTACACCTTC. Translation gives CASSRDRESWFVGYTF.

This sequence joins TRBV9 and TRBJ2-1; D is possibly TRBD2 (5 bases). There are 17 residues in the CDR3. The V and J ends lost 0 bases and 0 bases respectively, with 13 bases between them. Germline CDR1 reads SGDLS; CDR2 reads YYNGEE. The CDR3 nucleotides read TGTGCCAGCAGCGTAGAACTAGTTGCAAGCTCCTACAATGAGCAGTTCTTC. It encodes CASSVELVASSYNEQFF. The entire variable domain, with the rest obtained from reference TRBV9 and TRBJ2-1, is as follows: DSGVTQTPKHLITATGQRVTLRCSPRSGDLSVYWYQQSLDQGLQFLIQYYNGEERAKGNILERFSAQQFPDLHSELNLSSLELGDSALYFCASSVELVASSYNEQFFGPGTRLTVL.

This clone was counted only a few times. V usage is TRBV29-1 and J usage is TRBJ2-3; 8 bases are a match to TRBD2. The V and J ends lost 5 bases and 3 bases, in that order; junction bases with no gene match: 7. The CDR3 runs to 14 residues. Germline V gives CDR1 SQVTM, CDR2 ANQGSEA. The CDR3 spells CSVSGSGGTDTQYF. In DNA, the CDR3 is TGCAGCGTTTCGGGGTCGGGGGGGACAGATACGCAGTATTTT.

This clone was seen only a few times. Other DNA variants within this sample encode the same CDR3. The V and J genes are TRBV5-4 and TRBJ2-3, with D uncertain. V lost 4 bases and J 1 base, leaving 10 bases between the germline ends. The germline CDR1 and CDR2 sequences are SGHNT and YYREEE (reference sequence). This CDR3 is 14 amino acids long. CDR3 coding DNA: TGTGCCAGCAGCCTGGCCGGCGGCACAGATACGCAGTATTTT. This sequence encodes CASSLAGGTDTQYF.

The CDR3: CASSVTKGHTDTQYF. In DNA, the CDR3 is TGTGCCAGCAGCGTGACAAAGGGACACACAGATACGCAGTATTTT. The chain joins TRBV9 to TRBJ2-3; D perhaps matches TRBD1 (6 bases). Trimming stripped 2 bases from V and 2 bases from J, with 12 bases between. The germline gives CDR1 SGDLS, CDR2 YYNGEE. This CDR3 is built from 15 residues.

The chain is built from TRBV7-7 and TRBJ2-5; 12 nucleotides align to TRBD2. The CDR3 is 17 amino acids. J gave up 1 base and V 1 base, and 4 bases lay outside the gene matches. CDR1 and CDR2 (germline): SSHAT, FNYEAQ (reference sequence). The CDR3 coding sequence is TGTGCCAGCAGCTTAGGGGGGACTAGCGGGTTCCAAGAGACCCAGTACTTC. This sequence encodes CASSLGGTSGFQETQYF.

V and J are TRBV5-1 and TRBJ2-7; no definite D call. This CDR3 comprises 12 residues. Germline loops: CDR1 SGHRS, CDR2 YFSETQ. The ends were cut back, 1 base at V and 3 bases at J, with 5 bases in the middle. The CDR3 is CASSLTDYEQYF. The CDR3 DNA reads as TGCGCCAGCAGCTTGACTGACTACGAGCAGTACTTC.

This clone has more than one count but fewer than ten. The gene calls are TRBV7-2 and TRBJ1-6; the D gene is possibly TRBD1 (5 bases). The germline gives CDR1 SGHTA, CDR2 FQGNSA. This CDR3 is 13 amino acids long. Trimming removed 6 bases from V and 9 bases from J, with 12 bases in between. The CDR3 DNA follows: TGTGCCAGCAGTACGGGGACTTCTTCACCCCTCCACTTT. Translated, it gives CASSTGTSSPLHF. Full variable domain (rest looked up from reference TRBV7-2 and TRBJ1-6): GAGVSQSPSNKVTEKGKDVELRCDPISGHTALYWYRQSLGQGLEFLIYFQGNSAPDKSGLPSDRFSAERTGGSVSTLTIQRTQQEDSAVYLCASSTGTSSPLHFGNGTRLTVT.

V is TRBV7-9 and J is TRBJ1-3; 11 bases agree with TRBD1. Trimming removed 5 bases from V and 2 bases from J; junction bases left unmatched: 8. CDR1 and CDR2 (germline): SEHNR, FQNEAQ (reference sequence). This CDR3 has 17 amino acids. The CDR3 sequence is CASSTRGQGAPGNTIYF. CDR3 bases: TGTGCCAGCAGCACCCGAGGACAGGGGGCGCCTGGAAACACCATATATTTT.

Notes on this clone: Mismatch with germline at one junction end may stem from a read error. Here the CDR3 reads CAWSPGGVVLEDF. CDR3 DNA: TGTGCCTGGAGTCCCGGGGGGGTGGTTCTGGAGGACTTC. The chain has TRBV30 and TRBJ2-7, with TRBD2 matching 8 bases. The CDR3 is made up of 13 amino acids. Germline V lookup: CDR1 GTSNPN, CDR2 SVGIG (reference sequence).

CDR3 bases: TGCGCCAGCGAACCGGGGCAGAACACCGGGGAGCTGTTTTTT. Its translation: CASEPGQNTGELFF. V usage is TRBV5-1 and J usage is TRBJ2-2; D possibly matches TRBD1 or TRBD2 (5 bases each). This CDR3 has 14 amino acids. V lost 7 bases and J 1 base, leaving 11 bases between the germline ends. Germline CDR1 is SGHRS and CDR2 is YFSETQ. Together with reference TRBV5-1 and TRBJ2-2, the CDR3 gives the full variable domain: KAGVTQTPRYLIKTRGQQVTLSCSPISGHRSVSWYQQTPGQGLQFLFEYFSETQRNKGNFPGRFSGRQFSNSRSEMNVSTLELGDSALYLCASEPGQNTGELFFGEGSRLTVL.

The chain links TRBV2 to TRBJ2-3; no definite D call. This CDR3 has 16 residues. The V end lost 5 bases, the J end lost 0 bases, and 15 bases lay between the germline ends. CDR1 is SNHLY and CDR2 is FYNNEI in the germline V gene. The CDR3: CASSWSDFFSTDTQYF. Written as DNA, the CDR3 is TGTGCCAGCAGTTGGTCAGACTTTTTTAGCACAGATACGCAGTATTTT.

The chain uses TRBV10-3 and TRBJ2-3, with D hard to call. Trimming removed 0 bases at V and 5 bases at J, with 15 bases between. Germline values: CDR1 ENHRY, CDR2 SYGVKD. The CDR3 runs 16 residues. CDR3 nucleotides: TGTGCCATCAGTGAGTCAAACACCCCTCCCCAAGATACGCAGTATTTT. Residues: CAISESNTPPQDTQYF.

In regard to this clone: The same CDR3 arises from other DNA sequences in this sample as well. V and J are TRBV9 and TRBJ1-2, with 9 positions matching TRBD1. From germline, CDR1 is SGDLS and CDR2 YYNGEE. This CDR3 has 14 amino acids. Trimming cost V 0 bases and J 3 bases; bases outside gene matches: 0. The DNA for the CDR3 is TGTGCCAGCAGCGTAGGACAGGGGGACTATGGCTACACCTTC. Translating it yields CASSVGQGDYGYTF.

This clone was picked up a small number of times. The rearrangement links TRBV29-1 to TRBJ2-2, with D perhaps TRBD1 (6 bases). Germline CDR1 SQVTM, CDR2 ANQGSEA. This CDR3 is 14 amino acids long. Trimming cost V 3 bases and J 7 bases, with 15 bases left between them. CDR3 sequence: CSVEGRSGVGELFF. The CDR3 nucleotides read TGCAGCGTTGAGGGCCGTTCAGGGGTCGGGGAGCTGTTTTTT.

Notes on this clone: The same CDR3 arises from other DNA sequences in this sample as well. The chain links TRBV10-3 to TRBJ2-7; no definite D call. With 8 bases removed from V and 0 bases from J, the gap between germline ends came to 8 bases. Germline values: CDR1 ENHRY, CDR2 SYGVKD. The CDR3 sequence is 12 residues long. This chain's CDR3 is CAISGSSYEQYF. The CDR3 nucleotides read TGTGCCATCTCGGGCAGCTCCTACGAGCAGTACTTC.

The CDR3 DNA is TGCGCCAGCAGCTTCGGGCAACCCGCGGGCGAGCAGTACTTC. It yields the protein CASSFGQPAGEQYF. This chain connects TRBV5-1 to TRBJ2-7, with D perhaps TRBD2 (5 bases). Trimming took 2 bases from V and 6 from J, leaving 15 bases between them. The CDR3 extends over 14 amino acids. CDR1 and CDR2 from the germline V gene are SGHRS and YFSETQ.

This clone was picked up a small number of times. CDR3 nucleotide sequence: TGCGCCAGCAGCGAAGGTCCAGAGAATTCACCCCTCCACTTT. Protein sequence: CASSEGPENSPLHF. The chain is built from TRBV5-1 and TRBJ1-6; no definite D call. Trimming took 4 bases from V and 7 from J, leaving 12 bases between them. The CDR3 is made up of 14 amino acids. Germline CDR1 reads SGHRS; CDR2 reads YFSETQ.